Sequencing of this T cell receptor (beta chain) was carried out in a study of siplizumab effects on memory and regulatory T cells (dated by TCRdb to about 2019). The study in broad terms: The study looked at the effect of siplizumab, an anti-CD2 antibody, on alloreactive T-cell subsets in allogeneic mixed lymphocyte reactions made from human PBMCs. The investigation overall reported the following: For roughly 80-95% of proliferating CD4+ or CD8+ clones, no naive or memory phenotype could be assigned. Among mappable alloreactive CD4+ clones, an average Treg-derived fraction of roughly 71% was observed with siplizumab, compared with approximately 26% in control reactions. Compared with memory T cells, unstimulated naive T cells appeared more diverse, and naive cells seemed to make a substantial contribution to the alloresponse. The cumulative frequency of alloreactive sequences traceable to unstimulated CD4+ memory T cells was significantly reduced by siplizumab. Because sequences below about 10^-5 frequency were poorly captured, only a minor fraction of alloreactive clones could be mapped to unstimulated subsets. The suppressive function of proliferating Tregs from siplizumab cultures was not functionally confirmed.

Libraries were prepared through the immunoSEQ multiplex PCR assay. Approximately 100,000 TCR templates per sample were assayed on the deep sequencing platform. Genomic DNA extracted from sorted T cells was used for TCRbeta CDR3 sequencing. Per the source publication's procedure: Clonal analysis of TCRbeta CDR3 data was done in the R programming language. Unstimulated samples were compared with post-reaction CFSE-low samples to define alloreactive CD4+ and CD8+ clones. Regulatory or non-regulatory origin of alloreactive CD4+ clones was assigned by matching sequences to the sorted unstimulated Treg and non-Treg repertoires. TCRdb mirrors the immuneACCESS table, restricted to in-frame sequences. Some clones are absent from its copies; in checked studies, under half trace to an unresolved V gene, and the reason for the others is unknown. The V and J calls and clone size were taken over from that table, and D and trimming were inferred from the DNA. In all, the sample holds tens of thousands of clones, and about 98% of those were seen once. The top ten hold roughly 0.99% of the sample.

In regard to this clone: The target of this receptor is not known. No qualities accompany the bases; no much larger clone lies one base away.

Additional sequencing covered unstimulated subsets from a few donor pairs, namely CD8+ effector memory, CD4+ naive, CD8+ TEMRA, CD4+ memory and CD8+ naive. Sorted unstimulated T cells and proliferating T cells recovered from mixed lymphocyte reactions underwent TCRbeta CDR3 sequencing. Fresh whole blood from roughly nine HLA-typed healthy donors was used as the source from which PBMCs were isolated. This sequence originates from a human donor in good health. Sequencing input: naive CD8+ T cells sorted from blood. The cell subset or site label, as the study defines it: unstimulated naive T cells.

The CDR3 region: CASFSGGEQYF. The nucleotide sequence is TGTGCCAGCTTTAGCGGGGGAGAGCAGTACTTC. Rearrangement joined TRBV2 to TRBJ2-7, with 9 central nucleotides matching TRBD2. Taken from cysteine to phenylalanine, the CDR3 has 11 residues. The kept DNA is CDR3 alone, 33 bases in frame from the first base. CDR1 and CDR2, per the germline V gene, are SNHLY and FYNNEI. V is trimmed back by 8 bases and J by 7 bases, and the junction contains 3 bases that no gene match accounts for.